A single sample gave rise to the 30 T cell receptor beta chains below, sequenced in a study of tumor-infiltrating lymphocytes in primary liver carcinoma. The source material, 20-30 mg of unsorted bulk tissue, was used to co-extract RNA and DNA. The authors made TCR beta cDNA from around 500 ng total RNA with a constant-region primer. Libraries of TCR beta came from three nested multiplex PCR rounds with slightly modified ARM-PCR. The first two PCR rounds used TRBV1-TRBV30 forward primers with a C-beta reverse primer, 10 to 11 cycles each. TCRdb analysed the multiplex PCR reads with MiXCR anew, one entry per CDR3 protein. Here the sample spans roughly 36,000 distinct CDR3 sequences, more than 70% being singletons. Material: tumor-adjacent normal liver tissue. These receptor sequences come from a man between 40 and 49 years old with primary liver carcinoma and hepatitis B virus infection.

The chain employs TRBV4-2 and TRBJ2-6; D uncertain. From germline, CDR1 is LGHNA and CDR2 YNFKEQ. The CDR3 is made up of 16 amino acids. V was clipped by 10 bases and J by 0 bases, with 16 bases between them. CDR3 sequence (DNA): TGTGCCAACAGTAAAGAAGCAAGCTCTGGGGCCAACGTCCTGACTTTC. It is translated as CANSKEASSGANVLTF.

About this clonotype: This may be a read error: a much more frequent sequence differs by one nucleotide. V is TRBV20-1 and J is TRBJ2-3, with TRBD2 identical over 10 bases. This CDR3 is built from 14 residues. Looked up from germline, CDR1 is DFQATT and CDR2 is SNEGSKA (reference sequence). DNA for the CDR3: TGCAATGCCGTAAAGCGGGAGGGTACAGATACGCAGTATTTT. This gives the protein CNAVKREGTDTQYF.

This clonotype was observed many times. The chain joins TRBV24-1 to TRBJ1-5; perhaps TRBD1 as D (5 bases). Germline CDR1 and CDR2: KGHDR and SFDVKD. Trimming took 4 bases from V and 2 from J, leaving 11 bases between them. The CDR3 extends over 15 amino acids. CDR3: CATSDRGRGNQPQHF. CDR3 DNA: TGTGCCACCAGTGACCGGGGACGGGGCAATCAGCCCCAGCATTTT.

In the case of this clonotype: One junction end does not reproduce the germline sequence, and a read error may be involved. The chain carries TRBV7-2 and TRBJ1-2; D not resolved. Germline loops: CDR1 SGHTA, CDR2 FQGNSA. The CDR3 spans 12 residues. CDR3 region: CVSSLDFGGYTF. As DNA, the CDR3 is TGTGTCAGCAGCTTAGATTTTGGTGGCTACACCTTC.

The J gene is TRBJ2-1, the V gene TRBV13; maybe TRBD2 (7 bases). Germline assignment: CDR1 PRHDT and CDR2 FYEKMQ (reference sequence). Trimming removed 5 bases from V and 12 bases from J, with 20 bases in between. The length of the CDR3 is 14 residues. The CDR3 loop reads CASSKQGGYYVQFF. CDR3 nucleotides: TGTGCCAGCAGCAAACAGGGAGGGTACTATGTGCAGTTCTTC.

Worth noting for this clonotype: A junction end diverges from the germline sequence, so it may reflect a read error. The CDR3 region is CTSSTDSDTGDLFF. The CDR3 DNA reads as TGTACCAGCAGCACAGACTCGGACACCGGGGACCTGTTTTTT. V usage is TRBV11-2 and J usage is TRBJ2-2; D is possibly TRBD1 or TRBD2 (5 bases each). Germline V gene sequence: CDR1 SGHAT, CDR2 FQNNGV. The CDR3 runs to 14 residues.

A remark on this clonotype: The junction and the germline gene differ at one end; a read error may be behind it. The chain combines TRBV5-1 with TRBJ1-2, with TRBD1 identical over 9 bases. CDR1 and CDR2 (germline): SGHRS, YFSETQ. The CDR3 length is 14 residues. The CDR3 sequence: CASSPRTGGDGYTF. DNA of the CDR3: TGCGCCAGCAGCCCTCGAACAGGGGGCGATGGTTACACCTTC.

A single count supports this clonotype. The chain recombines TRBV6-1 with TRBJ2-3; perhaps TRBD2 as D (6 bases). This CDR3 region has 17 residues. The V gene lost 6 bases and the J gene lost 5 bases, with 24 bases spanning the gap. The germline V gene has CDR1 MNHNS and CDR2 SASEGT. As DNA, the CDR3 is TGTGCCAGCAGAGTCCGGGACTGGGGGAGTAAAGTAGATACGCAGTATTTT. Translating it yields CASRVRDWGSKVDTQYF.

About this clonotype: In this CDR3 the conserved last residue, phenylalanine or tryptophan, is missing, so a read error is likely. The J gene is TRBJ2-1, the V gene TRBV5-1, with 7 bases lining up with TRBD1. After removal of 3 bases from V and 6 bases from J, the junction contained 3 bases not matched to a gene. CDR3 size: 13 residues. Germline CDR1 is SGHRS and CDR2 is YFSETQ. The CDR3 bases are TGCGCCAGCAGCTCAACAGGGGTCAATGAGCAGTTCTTA. It is translated as CASSSTGVNEQFL.

Remarks on this clonotype: Germline is not matched at one junction end, which may reflect a read error. The genes are TRBV6-1 and TRBJ1-1; no reliable D call. The V gene's germline CDR1 is MNHNS and CDR2 SASEGT. CDR3 length: 13 residues. The DNA of the CDR3 is TGTGCCAGCAGAAAAGAGATGAACTCTGAAGCCTTCTTT. Its translation: CASRKEMNSEAFF.

As to this clonotype: At one end the junction does not follow the germline gene, possibly because of a read error. The chain combines TRBV18 with TRBJ2-3, with a possible D match to TRBD2 (5 bases). The CDR3 runs to 13 residues. In germline, CDR1 is KGHSH, CDR2 LQKENI. CDR3: CASSPIAFDMQYF. The CDR3 coding sequence is TGTGCCAGCTCACCCATAGCGTTTGATATGCAGTATTTT.

As for this clonotype: The CDR3 does not end in the conserved phenylalanine or tryptophan, so this is likely a read error. The chain has TRBV4-1 and TRBJ2-5; a possible D gene is TRBD2 (5 bases). The V gene's germline CDR1 is MGHRA and CDR2 YSYEKL. The CDR3 has 13 amino acids. CDR3 DNA: TGCGCCAGTAGCCGCGGACTGCAAGAGACCCAGTACTTA. The encoded protein is CASSRGLQETQYL.

Remarks on this clonotype: It is unclear where the CDR3 begins or ends on the DNA, so no DNA is shown, and the CDR3 is as TCRdb lists it. The chain recombines TRBV29-1 with TRBJ2-5. Germline CDR1 reads SQVTM; CDR2 reads ANQGSEA. The CDR3 length equals 14 residues, ends included. The CDR3 loop reads CSVVGFGSQETLYF.

In its sample, this clonotype was seen many times. A much bigger clone sits one base away, suggesting this may be a read error. CDR3 DNA sequence: TGTGCCAGCAGCCAAGAAGCAGGCTCTGGGGCCAACGTCCTGACTTTC. It codes for CASSQEAGSGANVLTF. The J gene is TRBJ2-6, the V gene TRBV4-2; D is undetermined. Germline V gene data show CDR1 as LGHNA and CDR2 as YNFKEQ. V lost 0 bases and J 0 bases, leaving 6 bases between the germline ends. The CDR3 runs to 16 residues.

Notes on this clonotype: Mismatch with germline at one junction end may stem from a read error. The chain combines TRBV29-1 with TRBJ1-2, with TRBD1 matching 7 bases. The CDR3 is 13 residues long. Per germline, CDR1 SQVTM and CDR2 ANQGSEA. CDR3 DNA sequence: TGCAGCGCTGTGACAGGGTCTAACCATGGCTACACCTTC. Its translation is CSAVTGSNHGYTF.

The CDR3 DNA reads as TGTGTTAGCAGCTTAGATCCCCAGGGGAATCAGCCCCAGCATTTT. It translates to CVSSLDPQGNQPQHF. The chain combines TRBV7-8 with TRBJ1-5, with TRBD1 as a possible D gene (6 bases). CDR3 length equals 15 residues. CDR1 and CDR2 (germline): SGHVS, FQNEAQ. Full variable domain (missing parts from reference TRBV7-8 and TRBJ1-5): GAGVSQSPRYKVAKRGQDVALRCDPISGHVSLFWYQQALGQGPEFLTYFQNEAQLDKSGLPSDRFFAERPEGSVSTLKIQRTQQEDSAVYLCVSSLDPQGNQPQHFGDGTRLSIL.

This clonotype has just a few counts. Because it lacks the conserved phenylalanine or tryptophan at the end, this CDR3 is likely a read error. The V gene is TRBV10-3, the J gene TRBJ1-6; D is possibly TRBD1 (5 bases). CDR3 length equals 16 residues. V lost 0 bases, J lost 10 bases, and 16 bases lay in between. Germline V CDR1 and CDR2: ENHRY, SYGVKD. CDR3 in DNA: TGTGCCATCAGTGAGTCGGGACCCATCGGAGGGTCACCCCTCCACATT. Translating gives CAISESGPIGGSPLHI.

As regards this clonotype: The germline gene is not matched at one end of the junction; a read error may be the cause. The chain employs TRBV7-8 and TRBJ2-7, with 13 bases identical to TRBD2. The germline gives CDR1 SGHVS, CDR2 FQNEAQ. The CDR3 is 18 amino acids. The CDR3 is CVSSPRTSGSMSSNEQYF. The CDR3 DNA reads TGTGTCAGCAGCCCTCGGACTAGCGGGAGTATGAGCTCCAACGAGCAGTACTTC.

V gene TRBV11-2 combines with J gene TRBJ2-4, with TRBD1 identical over 12 bases. With 4 bases clipped from V and 7 bases from J, the junction kept 2 bases outside the gene matches. The CDR3 consists of 14 residues. CDR1 is SGHAT, CDR2 FQNNGV, per germline. The CDR3: CASSYGTGGNIQYF. Here the CDR3 DNA reads TGTGCCAGCAGCTACGGGACAGGGGGCAACATTCAGTACTTC.

This clonotype was detected ten times or more. As DNA, the CDR3 is TGCAGTGCTGGGGAACAGGGAGATAGCAATCAGCCCCAGCATTTT. It translates to CSAGEQGDSNQPQHF. The chain has TRBV20-1 and TRBJ1-5, with D maybe TRBD1 (6 bases). V was trimmed by 5 bases and J by 0 bases, leaving 14 bases between them. Germline V gene data show CDR1 as DFQATT and CDR2 as SNEGSKA (reference sequence). This CDR3 has 15 amino acids.

There are many counts of this clonotype. The V and J genes are TRBV24-1 and TRBJ2-2; TRBD1 is a possible D gene (5 bases). Germline V gives CDR1 KGHDR, CDR2 SFDVKD. The CDR3 is made up of 14 amino acids. V was shortened by 9 bases and J by 7 bases, with 17 bases between the two germline ends. CDR3 sequence reads: CATGPRRDHGELFF. DNA of the CDR3: TGTGCCACCGGACCCCGCAGGGATCACGGGGAGCTGTTTTTT.

Worth noting for this clonotype: The junction differs from germline at one of its ends, possibly a read error. The genes are TRBV6-5 and TRBJ2-6, with D tentatively TRBD1 (5 bases). The germline CDR1 and CDR2 sequences are MNHEY and SVGAGI. The CDR3 is made up of 15 amino acids. The CDR3 nucleotides read TGTGCCAGTAGTCAAAGGGGCCCTGGGGCCGACGTCCTGACTTTC. This sequence encodes CASSQRGPGADVLTF.

V is TRBV29-1 and J is TRBJ2-5; possible D gene TRBD2, 5 bases. In germline, CDR1 is SQVTM, CDR2 ANQGSEA. There are 15 residues in the CDR3. V dropped 2 bases and J dropped 7 bases, with 20 bases sitting between them. CDR3 nucleotide sequence: TGCAGCGTTGAACCCGCGGCGGGTGGATCGGGGACCCAGTACTTC. Protein sequence: CSVEPAAGGSGTQYF. Together with reference TRBV29-1 and TRBJ2-5, the CDR3 gives the full variable domain: SAVISQKPSRDICQRGTSLTIQCQVDSQVTMMFWYRQQPGQSLTLIATANQGSEATYESGFVIDKFPISRPNLTFSTLTVSNMSPEDSSIYLCSVEPAAGGSGTQYFGPGTRLLVL.

Concerning this clonotype: The junction does not match germline at one end; this may be a read error. The rearrangement uses TRBV5-6 and TRBJ2-4; no reliable D call. There are 15 residues in the CDR3. Germline V gene sequence: CDR1 SGHDT, CDR2 YYEEEE. The CDR3 region is CARSLQRLAKNIQYF. The DNA of the CDR3 is TGTGCCCGCAGCTTACAGAGGCTAGCCAAAAACATTCAGTACTTC.

A remark on this clonotype: This CDR3 fails to terminate in the conserved phenylalanine or tryptophan, so it likely reflects a read error. This chain links TRBV4-2 with TRBJ1-1; tentatively, D is TRBD1 (6 bases). The CDR3 is 14 amino acids. CDR1 is LGHNA, CDR2 YNFKEQ, per germline. CDR3 sequence (DNA): TGTGTCAGCAGCCAGGGGAATTGGGGAACTGAAGCTTTCCTT. Translating gives CVSSQGNWGTEAFL.

This clonotype was counted a single time. CDR3 in amino acids: CSVVIGGRMTEQYF. CDR3 coding DNA: TGCAGCGTTGTGATAGGGGGGAGGATGACCGAGCAGTACTTC. This chain uses TRBV29-1 with TRBJ2-7, with D tentatively TRBD1 or TRBD2 (6 bases each). The germline V and J ends were trimmed by 4 bases and 6 bases, with 19 bases remaining between them. This CDR3 spans 14 amino acids. Germline V gene sequence: CDR1 SQVTM, CDR2 ANQGSEA.

About this clonotype itself: The conserved final phenylalanine or tryptophan is absent from the CDR3, which likely points to a read error. The chain links TRBV30 to TRBJ2-1, with D tentatively TRBD1 (5 bases). The CDR3 spans 15 residues. Germline V CDR1 and CDR2: GTSNPN, SVGIG (reference sequence). The ends were cut back, 0 bases at V and 1 base at J, with 10 bases in the middle. The CDR3 loop reads CAWSVRGKSYNEQFL. CDR3 nucleotide sequence: TGTGCCTGGAGTGTAAGGGGCAAGTCCTACAATGAGCAGTTCCTC.

Of note for this clonotype: The conserved phenylalanine or tryptophan normally closing the CDR3 is absent here, so this likely arose from a read error. The V gene is TRBV10-1, the J gene TRBJ2-5; D is unclear. CDR1 and CDR2 from the germline V gene are WNHNN and SYGVQD (reference sequence). The length of the CDR3 is 14 residues. The V and J ends lost 4 bases and 5 bases respectively, with 14 bases between them. CDR3 sequence reads: CASSGTVTSETQYY. The CDR3 DNA is TGCGCCAGCAGTGGAACCGTAACCTCGGAGACCCAGTACTAC.

In the case of this clonotype: Compared with germline, one end of the junction differs, possibly owing to a read error. The chain uses TRBV5-1 and TRBJ2-7, with D unclear. Germline V lookup: CDR1 SGHRS, CDR2 YFSETQ. The CDR3 covers 14 residues. CDR3 loop: CASSLAFGYYEQHF. Here the CDR3 DNA reads TGCGCCAGCAGCTTGGCCTTTGGGTACTACGAGCAGCACTTC.

A word on this clonotype: One junction end does not reproduce the germline sequence, and a read error may be involved. The chain recombines TRBV6-1 with TRBJ2-7; 12 nucleotides align to TRBD1. CDR3 length: 15 residues. Germline V gene sequence: CDR1 MNHNS, CDR2 SASEGT. This chain's CDR3 is CTSSEGTGGFDEQHF. The CDR3 coding sequence is TGTACCAGCAGTGAAGGGACAGGGGGCTTCGACGAGCAGCACTTC.